One sample yielded the 20 T cell receptor beta chains listed below, sequenced in a study of control samples from healthy donors and cancer patients. TCRdb's copy holds only in-frame clones and misses some; the assay was immunoSEQ multiplex PCR. Counted here are around 52,000 clones, under 95% occurring once; the ten biggest clones make up 0.75% to 0.95%. The source material was PBMCs. These receptors came from a young man with colorectal cancer.

The CDR3 region is CASSLSRGTLNEQFF. The CDR3 region has the DNA TGTGCCAGCAGTTTGAGCAGGGGGACATTGAATGAGCAGTTCTTC. V and J are TRBV6-5 and TRBJ2-1; 7 positions match TRBD1. The CDR3 runs to 15 residues. Germline CDR1 is MNHEY and CDR2 is SVGAGI. After removal of 4 bases from V and 7 bases from J, the junction contained 10 bases not matched to a gene.

The rearrangement links TRBV4-3 to TRBJ1-2; possible D gene TRBD1, 5 bases. The germline CDR1 and CDR2 sequences are LGHNA and YSLEER. The ends were cut back, 0 bases at V and 8 bases at J, with 19 bases in the middle. The CDR3 sequence is 16 residues long. CDR3 sequence: CASSQDPTPGWGGYTF. Here the CDR3 DNA reads TGCGCCAGCAGCCAAGATCCCACCCCAGGGTGGGGAGGCTACACCTTC.

This clone was seen a single time. The chain has TRBV6-5 and TRBJ2-3; TRBD1 agrees at 8 bases. Germline V gene lookup returns CDR1 MNHEY and CDR2 SVGAGI. V shed 6 bases, J shed 3 bases, and the junction held 5 bases outside the gene matches. This CDR3 contains 14 residues. This CDR3 is CASSLRQGTDTQYF. CDR3 nucleotide sequence: TGTGCCAGCAGCCTAAGACAGGGGACAGATACGCAGTATTTT.

The J gene is TRBJ2-7, the V gene TRBV21-1. TRBV21-1 is flagged as a pseudogene. The CDR3 loop spans 16 amino acids. CDR3 region: CATKNLYRVPNNEQYV. The CDR3 nucleotides read TGTGCCACCAAAAACCTATATAGGGTCCCGAATAACGAGCAGTACGTC.

This rearrangement joins TRBV6-6 to TRBJ1-6, with TRBD1 as a possible D gene (6 bases). Germline V gene sequence: CDR1 MNHNY, CDR2 SVGAGI (reference sequence). This CDR3 has 17 residues. With 5 bases removed from V and 0 bases from J, the gap between germline ends came to 14 bases. CDR3 sequence reads: CASSRQDGSSYNSPLHF. DNA of the CDR3: TGTGCCAGCAGTCGACAGGACGGTAGCTCCTATAATTCACCCCTCCACTTT.

CDR3 DNA sequence: TGTGCCAGCTCACGCAGGGGTCGGGGCACAGATACGCAGTATTTT. Translating gives CASSRRGRGTDTQYF. The V gene is TRBV18, the J gene TRBJ2-3; D may be TRBD1 (6 bases). V was cut by 4 bases and J by 1 base, with 12 bases left in between. Per the germline V gene, CDR1 is KGHSH and CDR2 is LQKENI. CDR3 length: 15 residues. The variable domain in full, with the rest retrieved from reference TRBV18 and TRBJ2-3, is NAGVMQNPRHLVRRRGQEARLRCSPMKGHSHVYWYRQLPEEGLKFMVYLQKENIIDESGMPKERFSAEFPKEGPSILRIQQVVRGDSAAYFCASSRRGRGTDTQYFGPGTRLTVL.

The rearrangement links TRBV10-3 to TRBJ2-1; D perhaps matches TRBD1 (5 bases). V was trimmed by 6 bases and J by 8 bases, leaving 8 bases between them. Germline values: CDR1 ENHRY, CDR2 SYGVKD. The CDR3 has 11 amino acids. CDR3 sequence: CAIRTVDEQFF. CDR3 nucleotide sequence: TGTGCCATCAGGACAGTGGATGAGCAGTTCTTC.

The chain couples TRBV7-8 to TRBJ1-1; 9 nucleotides match TRBD1. V lost 5 bases to trimming and J lost 5 bases; unmatched junction nucleotides: 3. This CDR3 has 13 amino acids. Looked up from germline, CDR1 is SGHVS and CDR2 is FQNEAQ. DNA of the CDR3: TGTGCCAGCAGCCCGGGACAGGGAACTGAAGCTTTCTTT. This codes for CASSPGQGTEAFF.

The gene calls are TRBV10-3 and TRBJ2-1, with D unclear. The CDR3 has 14 residues. The germline V gene encodes CDR1 ENHRY and CDR2 SYGVKD. With 7 bases removed from V and 7 bases from J, the gap between germline ends came to 17 bases. CDR3 sequence reads: CAITSNIAGNEQFF. CDR3 nucleotide sequence: TGTGCCATCACCTCGAATATAGCAGGTAATGAGCAGTTCTTC.

The rearrangement links TRBV6-5 to TRBJ2-1; TRBD1 matches 8 bases. Germline V CDR1 and CDR2: MNHEY, SVGAGI. The CDR3 extends over 15 amino acids. J was trimmed by 3 bases and V by 8 bases; bases with no gene match: 9. CDR3 sequence (DNA): TGTGCCAGCGGCCCCAGGGGGCCTATCTACAATGAGCAGTTCTTC. This codes for CASGPRGPIYNEQFF.

This chain links TRBV5-4 with TRBJ1-2; 9 nucleotides match TRBD1. Germline V lookup: CDR1 SGHNT, CDR2 YYREEE (reference sequence). This CDR3 spans 15 amino acids. After removal of 0 bases from V and 5 bases from J, the junction contained 5 bases not matched to a gene. The CDR3 region has the DNA TGTGCCAGCAGCTTGGTACAGGGGGCGCGGTATGGCTACACCTTC. Translated, it gives CASSLVQGARYGYTF.

The J gene is TRBJ2-7, the V gene TRBV30, with TRBD1 identical over 7 bases. Trimming removed 5 bases from V and 5 bases from J; junction bases left unmatched: 9. This CDR3 spans 13 amino acids. Germline V gene lookup returns CDR1 GTSNPN and CDR2 SVGIG (reference sequence). Here the CDR3 reads CAWSGQRGHEQYV. CDR3 bases: TGTGCCTGGTCGGGACAGAGGGGCCACGAGCAGTACGTC.

The rearrangement uses TRBV29-1 and TRBJ1-4; maybe TRBD1 (5 bases). V was trimmed by 6 bases and J by 0 bases, leaving 11 bases between them. Per the germline V gene, CDR1 is SQVTM and CDR2 is ANQGSEA. This CDR3 has 14 amino acids. The CDR3 sequence: CSVTRDSTNEKLFF. Here the CDR3 DNA reads TGCAGCGTCACCAGGGATTCAACTAATGAAAAACTGTTTTTT.

The table lists this clone with a count of one. The chain combines TRBV19 with TRBJ1-1; maybe TRBD1 (5 bases). Deletions cut 3 bases from V and 1 base from J, with 9 bases between. Germline CDR1 reads LNHDA; CDR2 reads SQIVND (reference sequence). The CDR3 consists of 14 residues. The CDR3 sequence: CASSIGAGNTEAFF. CDR3 nucleotides: TGTGCCAGTAGTATTGGGGCGGGGAACACTGAAGCTTTCTTT.

This chain connects TRBV6-2 or TRBV6-3 to TRBJ2-3; TRBD2 agrees at 8 bases. Per the germline V gene, CDR1 is MNHEY and CDR2 is SVGEGT. This CDR3 comprises 19 residues. Trimming cost V 2 bases and J 5 bases; bases outside gene matches: 18. The CDR3 protein is CASSYRGGGHANSEDTQYF. CDR3 nucleotide sequence: TGTGCCAGCAGTTACCGGGGGGGAGGACACGCCAATTCGGAAGATACGCAGTATTTT.

This clone is a singleton in its sample. The chain uses TRBV5-1 and TRBJ1-1; 8 nucleotides line up with TRBD1. The CDR3 is made up of 18 amino acids. V dropped 0 bases and J dropped 1; count of bases not matched to a gene: 11. CDR1 and CDR2 (germline): SGHRS, YFSETQ. The CDR3 here is CASSLDRTGYRENTEAFF. For the CDR3, the DNA is TGCGCCAGCAGCTTGGATAGGACAGGGTATCGGGAGAACACTGAAGCTTTCTTT. Drawing the rest from reference TRBV5-1 and TRBJ1-1, the complete variable domain is KAGVTQTPRYLIKTRGQQVTLSCSPISGHRSVSWYQQTPGQGLQFLFEYFSETQRNKGNFPGRFSGRQFSNSRSEMNVSTLELGDSALYLCASSLDRTGYRENTEAFFGQGTRLTVV.

The J gene is TRBJ2-1, the V gene TRBV27; D is ambiguous. V was pared by 6 bases and J by 1 base, with 7 bases between. This CDR3 has 13 residues. Germline V lookup: CDR1 MNHEY, CDR2 SMNVEV (reference sequence). CDR3 residues: CASRLDSYNEQFF. CDR3 bases: TGTGCCAGCAGGCTAGATTCCTACAATGAGCAGTTCTTC.

This chain links TRBV6-1 with TRBJ1-6; 7 bases align to TRBD1. Germline assignment: CDR1 MNHNS and CDR2 SASEGT. V shed 2 bases and J 7 bases; nucleotides not matched to a gene: 2. This CDR3 region has 14 residues. Here the CDR3 DNA reads TGTGCCAGCAGTGAACAGGGGGAAAATTCACCCCTCCACTTT. Protein sequence: CASSEQGENSPLHF.

CDR3 in amino acids: CASSGYTDTQYF. The CDR3 DNA reads as TGTGCCAGCAGCGGTTACACAGATACGCAGTATTTT. J is TRBJ2-3 and V is TRBV9; D is uncertain. CDR1 SGDLS and CDR2 YYNGEE come from the germline V gene. CDR3 length equals 12 residues. Trimming pared 3 bases from V and 2 bases from J, leaving 4 bases between.

The chain joins TRBV18 to TRBJ1-4; a possible D gene is TRBD1 (6 bases). V was clipped by 0 bases and J by 5 bases, with 13 bases between them. This CDR3 spans 16 amino acids. CDR1 and CDR2 from the germline V gene are KGHSH and LQKENI. As DNA, the CDR3 is TGTGCCAGCTCACCACCGGGAGGCCAGGGGAATGAAAAACTGTTTTTT. Encoded protein: CASSPPGGQGNEKLFF.